Following are 18 T cell receptor beta chains from one sample sequenced in a study of blood T cell repertoires in COVID-19. Some clones are missing from TCRdb's copy, which holds only in-frame ones; the method was immunoSEQ multiplex PCR. The profile shows about 330,000 clones, around 83% of them singletons. The sample consisted of peripheral blood. These receptors came from a woman aged 45 to 65 with acute or convalescent COVID-19.

The CDR3 loop is CASSLGFGQVFQNEQFF. The CDR3 DNA reads as TGTGCCAGCAGCTTAGGGTTCGGACAGGTATTCCAAAATGAGCAGTTCTTC. V usage is TRBV7-9 and J usage is TRBJ2-1, with TRBD1 identical over 7 bases. The CDR3 is made up of 17 amino acids. The trim removed 1 base at V and 7 bases at J, leaving 13 bases unmatched. From germline, CDR1 is SEHNR and CDR2 FQNEAQ (reference sequence).

This chain connects TRBV6-1 to TRBJ2-2; 15 nucleotides match TRBD2. The germline V gene has CDR1 MNHNS and CDR2 SASEGT. The CDR3 runs 17 residues. The J segment lost 5 bases and the V segment lost 4 bases, leaving 5 bases of the junction unmatched. CDR3 sequence: CASSGRGLAGGTGELFF. DNA for the CDR3: TGTGCCAGCAGTGGGCGAGGACTAGCGGGAGGGACCGGGGAGCTGTTTTTT.

The chain recombines TRBV5-5 with TRBJ1-1; D unresolved. V lost 2 bases to trimming and J lost 6 bases, with 8 bases between them. Germline V lookup: CDR1 SGHKS, CDR2 YYEKEE (reference sequence). The CDR3 covers 12 residues. The CDR3 sequence: CASSLIVPEAFF. CDR3 nucleotides: TGTGCCAGCAGCTTAATCGTCCCTGAAGCTTTCTTT.

This clone was seen a handful of times. This CDR3 is CASSLALAGIDTGELFF. The DNA of the CDR3 is TGCGCCAGCAGCTTGGCCCTGGCAGGGATCGACACCGGGGAGCTGTTTTTT. This rearrangement joins TRBV5-1 to TRBJ2-2; TRBD1 might be the D (5 bases). Germline CDR1 SGHRS, CDR2 YFSETQ. Trimming removed 0 bases at V and 3 bases at J, with 15 bases between. This CDR3 is built from 17 residues.

V gene TRBV10-3 combines with J gene TRBJ1-1; 8 nucleotides line up with TRBD1. CDR1 and CDR2 from the germline V gene are ENHRY and SYGVKD. After removal of 3 bases from V and 0 bases from J, the junction contained 3 bases not matched to a gene. This CDR3 has 15 amino acids. CDR3 in amino acids: CAISDRGLLNTEAFF. In DNA, the CDR3 is TGTGCCATCAGTGACAGGGGGCTCCTGAACACTGAAGCTTTCTTT.

The chain joins TRBV4-2 to TRBJ2-3, with TRBD2 as a possible D gene (7 bases). CDR3 length: 15 residues. Trimming took 0 bases from V and 5 from J, leaving 12 bases between them. Germline lookup yields CDR1 LGHNA and CDR2 YNFKEQ. CDR3 nucleotides: TGTGCCAGCAGCCAAGATCTCGGGGGGCAAGATACGCAGTATTTT. Protein product: CASSQDLGGQDTQYF.

This clone occurred once. The CDR3 loop reads CSVDRGLSGNTIYF. The CDR3, as DNA: TGCAGCGTTGACCGGGGTCTCTCTGGAAACACCATATATTTT. The rearrangement uses TRBV29-1 and TRBJ1-3, with D uncertain. From germline, CDR1 is SQVTM and CDR2 ANQGSEA. This CDR3 region has 14 residues. With 3 bases removed from V and 0 bases from J, the gap between germline ends came to 9 bases.

This chain links TRBV20-1 with TRBJ1-4, with 8 bases aligning to TRBD1. Germline V CDR1 and CDR2: DFQATT, SNEGSKA (reference sequence). There are 11 residues in the CDR3. V shed 2 bases, J shed 10 bases, and the junction held 0 bases outside the gene matches. CDR3 in DNA: TGCAGTGCTAGAACAGGGGGAAAACTGTTTTTT. Encoded protein: CSARTGGKLFF.

The chain carries TRBV18 and TRBJ1-1, with TRBD1 identical over 10 bases. Germline values: CDR1 KGHSH, CDR2 LQKENI. The CDR3 is 16 amino acids. With 3 bases clipped from V and 5 bases from J, the junction kept 9 bases outside the gene matches. CDR3 protein: CASSPTRGQGQTEAFF. The CDR3 bases are TGTGCCAGCTCACCGACCCGGGGACAGGGGCAGACTGAAGCTTTCTTT.

The V and J genes are TRBV28 and TRBJ2-7, with D possibly TRBD2 on 6 matching bases. Trimming removed 2 bases at V and 0 bases at J, with 8 bases between. CDR1 is MDHEN and CDR2 is SYDVKM in the germline V gene. CDR3 length: 14 residues. The CDR3 reads CASSLAGHSYEQYF. CDR3 bases: TGTGCCAGCAGTTTAGCGGGGCACTCCTACGAGCAGTACTTC.

This clone was seen a few times. Other nucleotide sequences from this sample produce the same CDR3. The chain employs TRBV2 and TRBJ2-3; no definite D call. The CDR3 consists of 13 residues. Germline V lookup: CDR1 SNHLY, CDR2 FYNNEI. Deletions cut 1 base from V and 5 bases from J, with 7 bases between. The CDR3 here is CASSEGTRDTQYF. The CDR3 DNA sequence: TGTGCCAGCAGTGAAGGCACGAGAGATACGCAGTATTTT. Using reference TRBV2 and TRBJ2-3 for the parts outside the CDR3, the full variable domain is EPEVTQTPSHQVTQMGQEVILRCVPISNHLYFYWYRQILGQKVEFLVSFYNNEISEKSEIFDDQFSVERPDGSNFTLKIRSTKLEDSAMYFCASSEGTRDTQYFGPGTRLTVL.

This chain uses TRBV4-1 with TRBJ1-1, with 8 bases matching TRBD1. The CDR3 consists of 18 residues. V was pared by 1 base and J by 1 base, with 11 bases of the junction left unmatched. Germline CDR1 reads MGHRA; CDR2 reads YSYEKL. CDR3 coding DNA: TGCGCCAGCAGCCAAGTAGTGGGCAGGGGGCGTGAGAACACTGAAGCTTTCTTT. It is translated as CASSQVVGRGRENTEAFF.

CDR3 protein: CASSPRTASGANVLTF. In DNA, the CDR3 is TGTGCCAGCAGCCCTAGGACAGCCTCTGGGGCCAACGTCCTGACTTTC. This chain uses TRBV14 with TRBJ2-6; perhaps TRBD1 as D (6 bases). The CDR3 contains 16 residues. From germline, CDR1 is SGHDN and CDR2 FVKESK. Trimming took off 4 bases at V and 0 bases at J, with 10 bases between the two ends.

This chain joins TRBV24-1 and TRBJ2-1, with 9 bases matching TRBD1. The germline V gene has CDR1 KGHDR and CDR2 SFDVKD. The CDR3 sequence is 15 residues long. The J segment lost 9 bases and the V segment lost 3 bases, leaving 8 bases of the junction unmatched. In DNA, the CDR3 is TGTGCCACCAGTGATCCCGGGACAGGGTCGGTTGAGCAGTTCTTC. Translated: CATSDPGTGSVEQFF.

The V and J genes are TRBV7-9 and TRBJ2-7; the match to TRBD2 covers 7 bases. V gave up 5 bases and J gave up 1 base; unmatched junction bases: 2. The CDR3 is made up of 13 amino acids. In germline, CDR1 is SEHNR, CDR2 FQNEAQ (reference sequence). Here the CDR3 DNA reads TGTGCCAGCAGCCGTAGCGGGTCCTACGAGCAGTACTTC. Its protein is CASSRSGSYEQYF.

The chain is built from TRBV2 and TRBJ1-5; TRBD1 matches 9 bases. V shed 6 bases, J shed 1 base, and the junction held 7 bases outside the gene matches. The CDR3 has 16 residues. Germline CDR1 and CDR2: SNHLY and FYNNEI. The CDR3 nucleotides are TGTGCCAGCAGGAAAACAGGGGGCACGAGCAATCAGCCCCAGCATTTT. Translation gives CASRKTGGTSNQPQHF.

As DNA, the CDR3 is TGTGCCAGCAGTGACTTAGCGGGAGGGCACAATGAGCAGTTCTTC. It specifies CASSDLAGGHNEQFF. This chain links TRBV6-4 with TRBJ2-1; 11 nucleotides match TRBD2. CDR1 MRHNA and CDR2 SNTAGT come from the germline V gene. This CDR3 comprises 15 residues. V gave up 1 base and J gave up 5 bases; unmatched junction bases: 1.

This clone has more than one count but fewer than ten. The J gene is TRBJ2-3, the V gene TRBV10-1; 10 nucleotides agree with TRBD2. The CDR3 length is 16 residues. Germline CDR1 and CDR2: WNHNN and SYGVQD (reference sequence). V lost 3 bases, J lost 6 bases, and 9 bases stayed unmatched. For the CDR3, the DNA is TGCGCCAGCAGTGATGCTAGCGGGGGCACAATCGATACGCAGTATTTT. Its protein product is CASSDASGGTIDTQYF.